One sample yielded the 28 T cell receptor beta chains listed below, sequenced in a study of T-cell memory formation after mild COVID-19. From the 5' RACE reads, TCRdb called clonotypes with MiXCR, one entry per CDR3 protein. The repertoire holds about 320,000 distinct CDR3 sequences, with more than 13% as singletons. The sequenced sample consisted of PBMCs or a T cell subset sorted from them (not recorded which). The receptors were gathered from a man aged 18-30 years who had mild COVID-19 (a few samples of this study predate the infection). Cell type and time point are not known.

In its sample, this clonotype was seen a few times. The V call is TRBV3-1, the J call TRBJ2-1; 13 nucleotides align to TRBD2. Germline values: CDR1 LGHDT, CDR2 YNNKEL (reference sequence). V lost 6 bases to trimming and J lost 5 bases; unmatched junction nucleotides: 4. The CDR3 is made up of 15 amino acids. CDR3 residues: CASRLAGGPDNEQFF. The CDR3 nucleotides read TGTGCCAGCAGACTAGCGGGGGGGCCGGACAATGAGCAGTTCTTC.

This clonotype was counted many times. The chain combines TRBV9 with TRBJ2-1; no reliable D call. V was clipped by 4 bases and J by 4 bases, with 12 bases between them. The CDR3 contains 14 residues. Germline V gene lookup returns CDR1 SGDLS and CDR2 YYNGEE. The CDR3 region is CASSSMASYNEQFF. CDR3 in DNA: TGTGCCAGCAGCTCCATGGCGAGTTACAATGAGCAGTTCTTC.

The sample holds a few counts of this clonotype. This chain uses TRBV25-1 with TRBJ1-1, with D unclear. The CDR3 spans 12 residues. Between the trimmed V and J ends, which lost 8 bases and 1 base, there was a span of 8 bases. CDR1 is MGHDK, CDR2 SYGVNS, per germline. CDR3 in DNA: TGTGCCAGCCAACACAAGAACACTGAAGCTTTCTTT. Its translation: CASQHKNTEAFF.

This chain joins TRBV5-1 and TRBJ1-1; 11 bases are shared with TRBD1. CDR1 and CDR2 (germline): SGHRS, YFSETQ. This CDR3 region has 15 residues. Trimming cost V 4 bases and J 7 bases; bases outside gene matches: 9. The CDR3, as DNA: TGCGCCAGCAGCAAGTGGGGACAGGGGGATGGTGAAGCTTTCTTT. This translates into CASSKWGQGDGEAFF. Looking up the rest from reference TRBV5-1 and TRBJ1-1 gives the full variable domain: KAGVTQTPRYLIKTRGQQVTLSCSPISGHRSVSWYQQTPGQGLQFLFEYFSETQRNKGNFPGRFSGRQFSNSRSEMNVSTLELGDSALYLCASSKWGQGDGEAFFGQGTRLTVV.

This clonotype was recorded a few times. The chain carries TRBV25-1 and TRBJ2-5, with D possibly being TRBD2 (6 bases). This CDR3 contains 14 residues. Germline-derived CDR1 and CDR2 are MGHDK and SYGVNS. V was cut by 1 base and J by 5 bases, with 11 bases left in between. CDR3 nucleotide sequence: TGTGCCAGCAGTGAATCTACTAGCTGGGAGACCCAGTACTTC. Its translation is CASSESTSWETQYF.

Turning to this clonotype: Relative to the germline gene, one junction end is altered; a read error may explain this. This rearrangement joins TRBV18 to TRBJ2-7; D is possibly TRBD1 or TRBD2 (5 bases each). Germline CDR1 KGHSH, CDR2 LQKENI. This CDR3 is 16 amino acids long. CDR3: CASSGFDGAQPGLGDF. The DNA for the CDR3 is TGTGCCAGCTCCGGCTTTGATGGGGCGCAGCCGGGCCTGGGAGACTTC.

In this sample, this clonotype turned up once. The chain couples TRBV5-4 to TRBJ2-5; D uncertain. Germline V gene data show CDR1 as SGHNT and CDR2 as YYREEE (reference sequence). The CDR3 has 15 residues. The germline V and J ends were trimmed by 8 bases and 0 bases, with 17 bases remaining between them. In nucleotides, the CDR3 is TGTGCCAGTACTGCCGGGCCCTTGTACCAAGAGACCCAGTACTTC. This encodes CASTAGPLYQETQYF.

This clonotype was counted between two and nine times. V usage is TRBV7-2 and J usage is TRBJ2-1; tentatively, D is TRBD1 (7 bases). The CDR3 sequence is 15 residues long. Trimming took 3 bases from V and 8 from J, leaving 17 bases between them. Germline V gene lookup returns CDR1 SGHTA and CDR2 FQGNSA. CDR3 sequence reads: CASSFYRGGGHEQFF. In DNA form, the CDR3 reads TGTGCCAGCAGCTTCTACAGGGGAGGTGGGCATGAGCAGTTCTTC. Using reference TRBV7-2 and TRBJ2-1 for the parts outside the CDR3, the full variable domain is GAGVSQSPSNKVTEKGKDVELRCDPISGHTALYWYRQSLGQGLEFLIYFQGNSAPDKSGLPSDRFSAERTGGSVSTLTIQRTQQEDSAVYLCASSFYRGGGHEQFFGPGTRLTVL.

This clonotype has at least ten counts. This sequence joins TRBV10-3 and TRBJ1-1; 7 positions agree with TRBD1. The V and J ends lost 5 bases and 3 bases, in that order; junction bases with no gene match: 6. Germline CDR1 is ENHRY and CDR2 is SYGVKD. The CDR3 sequence is 14 residues long. Here the CDR3 reads CAISNQGQHTEAFF. CDR3 in DNA: TGTGCCATCAGTAACCAGGGACAGCACACTGAAGCTTTCTTT.

This clonotype was counted many times. The V gene is TRBV6-2 or TRBV6-3, the J gene TRBJ2-7; D might be TRBD1 (5 bases). The V and J ends lost 2 bases and 2 bases respectively, with 10 bases between them. This CDR3 has 14 residues. CDR1 is MNHEY, CDR2 SVGEGT, per germline. This CDR3 is CASSYTDSPYEQYV. CDR3 bases: TGTGCCAGCAGTTACACCGACAGTCCCTACGAGCAGTACGTC.

This clonotype was counted between two and nine times. This sequence joins TRBV20-1 and TRBJ2-2; 7 nucleotides line up with TRBD2. V shed 8 bases and J 5 bases; nucleotides not matched to a gene: 8. There are 13 residues in the CDR3. CDR1 and CDR2 (germline): DFQATT, SNEGSKA (reference sequence). CDR3 residues: CSTLRGDTGELFF. CDR3 coding DNA: TGCAGTACCCTCCGGGGGGATACCGGGGAGCTGTTTTTT.

This clonotype was detected a few times. The chain recombines TRBV2 with TRBJ2-7; D not resolved. CDR3 size: 12 residues. The V end lost 2 bases, the J end lost 3 bases, and 5 bases lay between the germline ends. Germline V gene data show CDR1 as SNHLY and CDR2 as FYNNEI. CDR3 protein: CASSEWGYEQYF. Written as DNA, the CDR3 is TGTGCCAGCAGTGAATGGGGCTACGAGCAGTACTTC.

The genes are TRBV18 and TRBJ2-5; perhaps TRBD2 as D (5 bases). The germline V gene encodes CDR1 KGHSH and CDR2 LQKENI. The germline V and J ends were trimmed by 0 bases and 2 bases, with 7 bases remaining between them. The CDR3 consists of 14 residues. CDR3 region: CASSPPSGQETQYF. The CDR3 nucleotides read TGTGCCAGCTCACCACCCTCGGGGCAAGAGACCCAGTACTTC. Combining the CDR3 with reference TRBV18 and TRBJ2-5 gives the whole variable domain NAGVMQNPRHLVRRRGQEARLRCSPMKGHSHVYWYRQLPEEGLKFMVYLQKENIIDESGMPKERFSAEFPKEGPSILRIQQVVRGDSAAYFCASSPPSGQETQYFGPGTRLLVL.

As DNA, the CDR3 is TGTGCCAGCAGTGTAACACAGGGGGCCGAGACCCAGTACTTC. This translates into CASSVTQGAETQYF. The V gene is TRBV27, the J gene TRBJ2-5, with 9 bases aligning to TRBD1. There are 14 residues in the CDR3. After removal of 5 bases from V and 5 bases from J, the junction contained 6 bases not matched to a gene. Germline-derived CDR1 and CDR2 are MNHEY and SMNVEV (reference sequence).

The chain uses TRBV2 and TRBJ2-7, with 7 bases aligning to TRBD2. This CDR3 contains 18 residues. V was pared by 4 bases and J by 2 bases, with 17 bases of the junction left unmatched. Germline CDR1 reads SNHLY; CDR2 reads FYNNEI. The CDR3 coding sequence is TGTGCCAGCAGTGGAGGCCGGGACTACAAAGCGGTGCCCTACGAGCAGTACTTC. Its translation: CASSGGRDYKAVPYEQYF.

V and J are TRBV4-3 and TRBJ1-1; D is perhaps TRBD1 (5 bases). V lost 5 bases to trimming and J lost 7 bases, with 20 bases between them. CDR1 and CDR2 (germline): LGHNA, YSLEER. The CDR3 consists of 15 residues. CDR3 residues: CASSSPALGGSEAFF. In DNA, the CDR3 is TGCGCCAGCAGCTCACCAGCCTTGGGGGGTAGTGAAGCTTTCTTT.

This clonotype has ten or more counts. The chain has TRBV7-9 and TRBJ2-2; D gene uncertain. The CDR3 length is 15 residues. The ends were cut back, 0 bases at V and 1 base at J, with 6 bases in the middle. The germline gives CDR1 SEHNR, CDR2 FQNEAQ (reference sequence). CDR3 sequence: CASSLARRNTGELFF. The DNA of the CDR3 is TGTGCCAGCAGCTTAGCCCGGAGGAACACCGGGGAGCTGTTTTTT.

The chain has TRBV13 and TRBJ1-2, with D uncertain. The V end lost 8 bases, the J end lost 7 bases, and 11 bases lay between the germline ends. This CDR3 has 11 amino acids. Germline V gene data show CDR1 as PRHDT and CDR2 as FYEKMQ (reference sequence). In DNA form, the CDR3 reads TGTGCCAGCTTTGAAGGCGCTGGCTACACCTTC. Encoded protein: CASFEGAGYTF. The full variable domain, rest sourced from reference TRBV13 and TRBJ1-2, is AAGVIQSPRHLIKEKRETATLKCYPIPRHDTVYWYQQGPGQDPQFLISFYEKMQSDKGSIPDRFSAQQFSDYHSELNMSSLELGDSALYFCASFEGAGYTFGSGTRLTVV.

Concerning this clonotype itself: With a much larger clone just one base away, this may be a read error. The rearrangement uses TRBV20-1 and TRBJ2-3, with D possibly being TRBD1 (6 bases). Germline values: CDR1 DFQATT, CDR2 SNEGSKA (reference sequence). This CDR3 region has 13 residues. The CDR3 reads CSARRGSTDTQCF. The CDR3, as DNA: TGCAGTGCTAGGAGGGGGAGCACAGATACGCAGTGTTTT.

The J gene is TRBJ1-3, the V gene TRBV6-2 or TRBV6-3; D remains unclear. This CDR3 has 19 amino acids. Germline loops: CDR1 MNHEY, CDR2 SVGEGT. The germline V and J ends were trimmed by 6 bases and 0 bases, with 24 bases remaining between them. Here the CDR3 reads CASRGFSAEISNSGNTIYF. CDR3 in DNA: TGTGCCAGCAGAGGATTCAGCGCCGAGATTTCCAACTCTGGAAACACCATATATTTT.

The chain is built from TRBV7-9 and TRBJ2-6; D is perhaps TRBD2 (5 bases). The germline gives CDR1 SEHNR, CDR2 FQNEAQ (reference sequence). The CDR3 extends over 17 amino acids. Deletions cut 5 bases from V and 0 bases from J, with 14 bases between. The CDR3 DNA is TGTGCCAGCAGCAACCTCTCGGGGTTCTCTGGGGCCAACGTCCTGACTTTC. Amino acid sequence: CASSNLSGFSGANVLTF.

J is TRBJ1-1 and V is TRBV6-5; TRBD1 aligns across 8 bases. This CDR3 is 15 amino acids long. Looked up from germline, CDR1 is MNHEY and CDR2 is SVGAGI. V trimming: 0 bases; J trimming: 0 bases; junction bases outside the gene matches: 0. In DNA form, the CDR3 reads TGTGCCAGCAGTTACTCGGGACAGGTGAACACTGAAGCTTTCTTT. Amino acids: CASSYSGQVNTEAFF.

This chain links TRBV28 with TRBJ2-4, with D hard to call. Germline assignment: CDR1 MDHEN and CDR2 SYDVKM. The CDR3 has 14 residues. V lost 3 bases to trimming and J lost 7 bases, with 13 bases between them. CDR3 sequence reads: CASSFRSWANIQYF. CDR3 nucleotide sequence: TGTGCCAGCAGTTTTCGGAGTTGGGCCAACATTCAGTACTTC.

This clonotype was counted between two and nine times. This chain uses TRBV4-3 with TRBJ2-3; 11 nucleotides align to TRBD2. The CDR3 extends over 16 amino acids. Looked up from germline, CDR1 is LGHNA and CDR2 is YSLEER. Losses at the gene ends were 3 bases for V and 6 bases for J; bases not matched to a gene: 8. The CDR3 reads CASSQASGGPGDTQYF. CDR3 bases: TGCGCCAGCAGCCAGGCTAGCGGGGGGCCGGGGGATACGCAGTATTTT.

The table lists this clonotype with a few counts. The genes are TRBV7-9 and TRBJ2-3; D is ambiguous. From germline, CDR1 is SEHNR and CDR2 FQNEAQ (reference sequence). V was trimmed by 8 bases and J by 0 bases, leaving 15 bases between them. This CDR3 comprises 15 residues. This CDR3 reads CASHPTGSSTDTQYF. In nucleotides, the CDR3 is TGTGCCAGCCATCCGACCGGCTCTAGCACAGATACGCAGTATTTT.

This clonotype was seen only a few times. The genes are TRBV29-1 and TRBJ2-2; 9 positions match TRBD2. The CDR3 is 15 residues long. The V gene's germline CDR1 is SQVTM and CDR2 ANQGSEA. J lost 5 bases, V lost 4 bases, and 8 bases had no gene match. The CDR3 reads CSVGGGGARTGELFF. CDR3 coding DNA: TGCAGCGTTGGTGGCGGGGGGGCGAGGACCGGGGAGCTGTTTTTT.

This clonotype was seen a few times. The V and J genes are TRBV6-5 and TRBJ1-2; TRBD1 might be the D (5 bases). The CDR3 runs 12 residues. From germline, CDR1 is MNHEY and CDR2 SVGAGI. V lost 6 bases and J lost 4, with 9 bases in between. CDR3 protein: CASSTGTYGYTF. As DNA, the CDR3 is TGTGCCAGCAGCACCGGGACCTATGGCTACACCTTC.

The V gene is TRBV7-9, the J gene TRBJ1-6; 7 bases are shared with TRBD1. The germline CDR1 and CDR2 sequences are SEHNR and FQNEAQ (reference sequence). CDR3 length: 15 amino acids. V shed 5 bases and J 10 bases; nucleotides not matched to a gene: 11. CDR3 DNA: TGTGCCAGCAGCGGACGACAGGGAGTAACCTCACCCCTCCACTTT. This gives the protein CASSGRQGVTSPLHF.